This entry lists 10 T cell receptor beta chains sequenced from one sample in a study of blood T cell repertoires in COVID-19. Data came from immunoSEQ multiplex PCR; TCRdb stores just in-frame clones and leaves some out. The top ten clones hold about 2% of a sample with some 400,000 clones, more than 75% of them seen once. Sequences were obtained from peripheral blood. The receptors derive from a woman aged 55-75 years with COVID-19, enrolled during active disease.

J is TRBJ1-3 and V is TRBV14; no firm D call. Trimming left V 4 bases short and J 0 bases short, with 13 bases between. CDR3 length: 16 residues. Germline CDR1 SGHDN, CDR2 FVKESK. The CDR3 spells CASSLVGKYSGNTIYF. Here the CDR3 DNA reads TGTGCCAGCAGCCTTGTGGGCAAATACTCTGGAAACACCATATATTTT.

V is TRBV10-3 and J is TRBJ2-7; 7 nucleotides align to TRBD1. Germline V gene data show CDR1 as ENHRY and CDR2 as SYGVKD. The CDR3 contains 15 residues. Unmatched junction bases numbered 6, after V lost 0 bases and J lost 4 bases. DNA for the CDR3: TGTGCCATCAGTGAGTCACCAGGGGGTCCGTACGAGCAGTACTTC. Translating gives CAISESPGGPYEQYF.

The chain uses TRBV3-1 (or the pseudogene TRBV3-2) and TRBJ2-7; no definite D call. V lost 1 base to trimming and J lost 5 bases, with 12 bases between them. The CDR3 is 14 amino acids. Germline assignment: CDR1 LGHDT and CDR2 YNNKEL (reference sequence). CDR3 loop: CASSQAGPHNEQYF. Here the CDR3 DNA reads TGTGCCAGCAGCCAAGCTGGTCCTCACAACGAGCAGTACTTC.

The V call is TRBV4-1, the J call TRBJ1-5; 9 nucleotides align to TRBD1. The CDR3 has 16 amino acids. The V gene's germline CDR1 is MGHRA and CDR2 YSYEKL. Losses at the gene ends were 1 base for V and 3 bases for J; bases not matched to a gene: 4. The CDR3 sequence is CASSQAGTGINQPQHF. The DNA of the CDR3 is TGCGCCAGCAGCCAAGCCGGGACAGGGATCAATCAGCCCCAGCATTTT.

J is TRBJ2-5 and V is TRBV12-3 or TRBV12-4; 8 bases are shared with TRBD1. J lost 4 bases, V lost 5 bases, and 3 bases had no gene match. The length of the CDR3 is 13 residues. The CDR3 loop is CASSGQGRETQYF. For the CDR3, the DNA is TGTGCCAGCAGTGGACAGGGCCGAGAGACCCAGTACTTC.

The chain employs TRBV28 and TRBJ1-1; TRBD1 might be the D (6 bases). The CDR3 runs 12 residues. The V end lost 3 bases, the J end lost 8 bases, and 10 bases lay between the germline ends. Germline CDR1 reads MDHEN; CDR2 reads SYDVKM. The chain's CDR3 is CASSLLGQEAFF. In nucleotides, the CDR3 is TGTGCCAGCAGTTTGCTTGGACAGGAAGCTTTCTTT.

The J gene is TRBJ1-5, the V gene TRBV5-8; D is possibly TRBD1 (5 bases). The CDR3 sequence is 13 residues long. The V end was cut by 1 base, the J end by 7 bases, with 9 bases between. Germline V gene lookup returns CDR1 SGHTS and CDR2 YDEGEE. In DNA, the CDR3 is TGTGCCAGCAGCTTGCGACAGTCCCAGCCCCAGCATTTT. This encodes CASSLRQSQPQHF.

This clone occurred a few times. This rearrangement joins TRBV5-4 to TRBJ2-7; TRBD2 is a possible D gene (6 bases). With 4 bases removed from V and 0 bases from J, the gap between germline ends came to 23 bases. The CDR3 contains 18 residues. Per the germline V gene, CDR1 is SGHNT and CDR2 is YYREEE (reference sequence). The CDR3 protein is CASSPIASSGGLSYEQYF. CDR3 sequence (DNA): TGTGCCAGCAGCCCCATCGCGTCTTCCGGGGGACTCTCCTACGAGCAGTACTTC.

V is TRBV12-3 or TRBV12-4 and J is TRBJ2-7; D uncertain. V lost 5 bases and J lost 7, with 9 bases in between. The CDR3 length is 11 residues. The CDR3 loop is CASSPSIEQYF. CDR3 DNA sequence: TGTGCCAGCAGTCCGTCTATTGAGCAGTACTTC.

This sequence joins TRBV24-1 and TRBJ2-4; D might be TRBD1 (6 bases). Germline V gene lookup returns CDR1 KGHDR and CDR2 SFDVKD. The CDR3 length is 14 residues. V was clipped by 6 bases and J by 7 bases, with 15 bases between them. The CDR3 protein is CATSPGQRSNIQYF. The CDR3 DNA sequence: TGTGCCACCAGTCCGGGACAAAGATCGAACATTCAGTACTTC.